Following are 18 T cell receptor beta chains from one sample sequenced in a study of cytomegalovirus exposure and HLA in healthy donors. TCRdb's table, derived via immunoSEQ multiplex PCR, lists solely in-frame clones and lacks some. In the table there are fewer than 200,000 clones, around 85% of which are singletons. The specimen sequenced was PBMCs. The receptors come from a man younger than 35 in good health and CMV-seropositive.

The chain joins TRBV6-6 to TRBJ2-7; D possibly corresponds to TRBD2 (5 bases). Germline V gene data show CDR1 as MNHNY and CDR2 as SVGAGI (reference sequence). The CDR3 has 14 amino acids. V lost 5 bases, J lost 3 bases, and 14 bases lay in between. For the CDR3, the DNA is TGTGCCAGCAGTCCAAGCGGTGGGGACTACGAGCAGTACTTC. Encoded protein: CASSPSGGDYEQYF.

The V call is TRBV6-5, the J call TRBJ1-2; D gene unclear. Germline-derived CDR1 and CDR2 are MNHEY and SVGAGI. V lost 6 bases, J lost 6 bases, and 20 bases lay in between. There are 15 residues in the CDR3. CDR3 protein: CASSPAVRGLDGYTF. The DNA for the CDR3 is TGTGCCAGCAGCCCTGCGGTTCGGGGTCTGGATGGCTACACCTTC.

The rearrangement uses TRBV7-9 and TRBJ2-1, with 10 bases aligning to TRBD2. The CDR3 loop spans 13 amino acids. Germline V CDR1 and CDR2: SEHNR, FQNEAQ (reference sequence). Trimming at V came to 6 bases and at J to 7 bases, leaving 3 bases not matched to a gene. This chain's CDR3 is CASRLAGVNEQFF. The CDR3 nucleotides are TGTGCCAGCAGGCTAGCGGGAGTTAATGAGCAGTTCTTC.

The chain combines TRBV7-3 with TRBJ2-5; TRBD2 matches at 12 bases. Germline values: CDR1 SGHTA, CDR2 FQGTGA. The CDR3 consists of 19 residues. Trimming cost V 5 bases and J 5 bases; bases outside gene matches: 18. CDR3 DNA sequence: TGTGCCAGCAGCCCACGCGGACTAGCGGGGCGGTTATTCGGGGAGACCCAGTACTTC. Translation: CASSPRGLAGRLFGETQYF.

This clone was observed a few times. The chain recombines TRBV2 with TRBJ2-7; 8 bases fit TRBD2. Germline trimming cut 3 bases from V and 5 bases from J; bases unmatched to any gene: 9. The CDR3 has 15 amino acids. Germline V gives CDR1 SNHLY, CDR2 FYNNEI. The CDR3 sequence: CASSEREAGVDEQYF. The CDR3 bases are TGTGCCAGCAGTGAGCGGGAAGCGGGGGTTGACGAGCAGTACTTC.

V usage is TRBV11-2 and J usage is TRBJ2-2, with 7 nucleotides matching TRBD1. V gave up 0 bases and J gave up 6 bases; unmatched junction bases: 7. Per the germline V gene, CDR1 is SGHAT and CDR2 is FQNNGV. The CDR3 extends over 16 amino acids. CDR3 amino acids: CASSLDWVGGAGELFF. The CDR3 nucleotides are TGTGCCAGCAGCTTAGATTGGGTAGGGGGCGCCGGGGAGCTGTTTTTT.

V usage is TRBV19 and J usage is TRBJ2-3; 9 positions match TRBD2. V lost 6 bases, J lost 2 bases, and 12 bases stayed unmatched. Germline assignment: CDR1 LNHDA and CDR2 SQIVND (reference sequence). The CDR3 runs to 17 residues. The CDR3 nucleotides read TGTGCCAGTAGATCTAGCGGGGTGTCGATCGTCACAGATACGCAGTATTTT. Protein: CASRSSGVSIVTDTQYF.

The rearrangement joins TRBV28 to TRBJ1-5; tentatively, D is TRBD1 (5 bases). Germline V lookup: CDR1 MDHEN, CDR2 SYDVKM. Deletions cut 6 bases from V and 4 bases from J, with 16 bases between. The CDR3 length is 15 residues. CDR3 sequence (DNA): TGTGCCAGCAGCTTTGGCCAGGGTGATAATCAGCCCCAGCATTTT. It encodes CASSFGQGDNQPQHF.

V and J are TRBV29-1 and TRBJ2-1; the D gene is possibly TRBD2 (7 bases). CDR3 length: 14 residues. V lost 6 bases to trimming and J lost 9 bases, with 21 bases between them. Germline CDR1 is SQVTM and CDR2 is ANQGSEA. This CDR3 reads CSVQPRGGQGEQFF. CDR3 nucleotide sequence: TGCAGCGTACAACCGAGGGGGGGCCAGGGTGAGCAGTTCTTC.

The J gene is TRBJ1-3, the V gene TRBV6-4; TRBD1 matches 9 bases. The trim removed 0 bases at V and 3 bases at J, leaving 6 bases unmatched. CDR1 is MRHNA, CDR2 SNTAGT, per germline. The CDR3 runs 17 residues. CDR3 region: CASSDSGDRDCGNTIYF. The CDR3 DNA follows: TGTGCCAGCAGTGACTCGGGGGACAGGGATTGTGGAAACACCATATATTTT.

In its sample, this clone was seen once. This chain links TRBV6-1 with TRBJ2-5, with TRBD2 identical over 12 bases. Trimming at V came to 6 bases and at J to 5 bases, leaving 7 bases not matched to a gene. Germline CDR1 reads MNHNS; CDR2 reads SASEGT. This CDR3 contains 15 residues. The CDR3 bases are TGTGCCAGCAGGGCGCTAGCGGGGGGGGCGGAGACCCAGTACTTC. Translation gives CASRALAGGAETQYF.

This chain connects TRBV28 to TRBJ2-5, with 15 nucleotides matching TRBD2. This CDR3 contains 17 residues. Losses at the gene ends were 5 bases for V and 2 bases for J; bases not matched to a gene: 6. Germline values: CDR1 MDHEN, CDR2 SYDVKM. For the CDR3, the DNA is TGTGCCAGCAGTCCCCGGACTAGCGGGAGGGATCAAGAGACCCAGTACTTC. Protein sequence: CASSPRTSGRDQETQYF. Supplemented by reference TRBV28 and TRBJ2-5, the full variable domain reads DVKVTQSSRYLVKRTGEKVFLECVQDMDHENMFWYRQDPGLGLRLIYFSYDVKMKEKGDIPEGYSVSREKKERFSLILESASTNQTSMYLCASSPRTSGRDQETQYFGPGTRLLVL.

V usage is TRBV27 and J usage is TRBJ2-1; the match to TRBD2 covers 7 bases. The CDR3 contains 15 residues. With V trimmed by 5 bases and J by 7 bases, 11 bases remained unmatched. Germline V gives CDR1 MNHEY, CDR2 SMNVEV (reference sequence). The CDR3 region has the DNA TGTGCCAGCAGTGCCCTTCCGGGAGGAGGGAATGAGCAGTTCTTC. Its translation: CASSALPGGGNEQFF.

This chain joins TRBV4-1 and TRBJ2-5; 9 bases are a match to TRBD1. This CDR3 contains 14 residues. V shed 6 bases and J 1 base; nucleotides not matched to a gene: 3. Germline V gene sequence: CDR1 MGHRA, CDR2 YSYEKL. CDR3 bases: TGCGCCAGCAGTCGACAGGGGGGCCAAGAGACCCAGTACTTC. Its protein product is CASSRQGGQETQYF.

V usage is TRBV29-1 and J usage is TRBJ2-2; D is uncertain. Per germline, CDR1 SQVTM and CDR2 ANQGSEA. V lost 4 bases and J 0 bases, leaving 9 bases between the germline ends. This CDR3 comprises 14 residues. This CDR3 is CSVGSEANTGELFF. For the CDR3, the DNA is TGCAGCGTTGGCTCAGAGGCGAACACCGGGGAGCTGTTTTTT.

This rearrangement joins TRBV10-3 to TRBJ1-1; 7 positions agree with TRBD1. The CDR3 covers 14 residues. The trim removed 6 bases at V and 0 bases at J, leaving 4 bases unmatched. CDR1 and CDR2 (germline): ENHRY, SYGVKD. As DNA, the CDR3 is TGTGCCATCAGAGTGGGGACAGTGAACACTGAAGCTTTCTTT. This translates into CAIRVGTVNTEAFF.

The chain couples TRBV25-1 to TRBJ2-6, with D tentatively TRBD2 (6 bases). The germline V gene encodes CDR1 MGHDK and CDR2 SYGVNS. The CDR3 is 17 residues long. The ends were cut back, 8 bases at V and 1 base at J, with 18 bases in the middle. Written as DNA, the CDR3 is TGTGCCAGCTCCCTATCGGGGGAATTATCTGGGGCCAACGTCCTGACTTTC. Its translation: CASSLSGELSGANVLTF.

The chain is built from TRBV5-1 and TRBJ2-5; TRBD1 might be the D (5 bases). Germline loops: CDR1 SGHRS, CDR2 YFSETQ. This CDR3 has 12 amino acids. The V end was cut by 2 bases, the J end by 9 bases, with 11 bases between. This CDR3 is CASSFQGAAQYF. CDR3 coding DNA: TGCGCCAGCAGCTTCCAGGGTGCGGCCCAGTACTTC.